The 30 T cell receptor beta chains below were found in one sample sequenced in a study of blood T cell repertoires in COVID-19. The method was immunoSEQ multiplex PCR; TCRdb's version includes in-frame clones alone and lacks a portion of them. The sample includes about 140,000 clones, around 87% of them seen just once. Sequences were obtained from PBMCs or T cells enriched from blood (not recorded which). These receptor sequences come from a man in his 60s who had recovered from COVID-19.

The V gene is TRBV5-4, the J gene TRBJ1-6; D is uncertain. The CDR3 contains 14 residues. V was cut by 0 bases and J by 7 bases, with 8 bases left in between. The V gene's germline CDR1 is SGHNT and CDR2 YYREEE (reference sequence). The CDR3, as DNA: TGTGCCAGCAGCTTGGAAGGACTCAATTCACCCCTCCACTTT. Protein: CASSLEGLNSPLHF.

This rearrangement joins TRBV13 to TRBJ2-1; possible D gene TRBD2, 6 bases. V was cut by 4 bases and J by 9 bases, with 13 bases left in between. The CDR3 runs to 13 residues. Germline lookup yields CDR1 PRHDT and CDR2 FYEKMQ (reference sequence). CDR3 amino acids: CASSSRTNGEQFF. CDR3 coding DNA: TGTGCCAGCAGCTCCCGGACTAACGGTGAGCAGTTCTTC.

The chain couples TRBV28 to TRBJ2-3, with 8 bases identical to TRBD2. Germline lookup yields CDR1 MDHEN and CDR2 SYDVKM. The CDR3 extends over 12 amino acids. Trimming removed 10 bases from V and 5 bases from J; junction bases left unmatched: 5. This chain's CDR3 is CAISGSGDTQYF. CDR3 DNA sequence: TGTGCCATCAGCGGGAGTGGAGATACGCAGTATTTT.

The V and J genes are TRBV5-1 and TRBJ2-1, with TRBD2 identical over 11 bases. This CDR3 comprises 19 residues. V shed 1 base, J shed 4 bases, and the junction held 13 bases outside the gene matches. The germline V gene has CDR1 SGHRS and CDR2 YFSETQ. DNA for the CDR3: TGCGCCAGCAGCTTGCCTCGTCCAATACTAGCGGGGGAATACAATGAGCAGTTCTTC. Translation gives CASSLPRPILAGEYNEQFF.

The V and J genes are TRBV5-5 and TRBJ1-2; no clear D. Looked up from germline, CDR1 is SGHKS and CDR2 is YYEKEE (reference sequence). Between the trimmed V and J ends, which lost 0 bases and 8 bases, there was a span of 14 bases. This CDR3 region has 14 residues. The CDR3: CASSLGLNPGGYTF. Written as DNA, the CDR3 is TGTGCCAGCAGCTTGGGACTCAACCCGGGGGGCTACACCTTC.

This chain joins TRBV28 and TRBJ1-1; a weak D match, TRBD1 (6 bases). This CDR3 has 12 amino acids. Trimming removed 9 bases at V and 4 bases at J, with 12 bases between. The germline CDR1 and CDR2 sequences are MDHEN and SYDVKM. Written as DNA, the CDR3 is TGTGCCAGTCGGGGGGCGGGCACTGAAGCTTTCTTT. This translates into CASRGAGTEAFF.

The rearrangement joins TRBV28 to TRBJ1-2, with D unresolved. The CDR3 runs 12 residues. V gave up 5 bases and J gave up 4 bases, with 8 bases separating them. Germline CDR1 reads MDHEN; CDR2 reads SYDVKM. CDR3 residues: CASSPIFYGYTF. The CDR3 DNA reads TGTGCCAGCAGTCCTATATTCTATGGCTACACCTTC.

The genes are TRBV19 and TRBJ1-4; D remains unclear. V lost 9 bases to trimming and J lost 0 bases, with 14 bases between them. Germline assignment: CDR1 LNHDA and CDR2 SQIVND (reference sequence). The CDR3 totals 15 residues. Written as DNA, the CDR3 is TGTGCCAGCGGGAAGGGATCGGCAACTAATGAAAAACTGTTTTTT. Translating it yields CASGKGSATNEKLFF.

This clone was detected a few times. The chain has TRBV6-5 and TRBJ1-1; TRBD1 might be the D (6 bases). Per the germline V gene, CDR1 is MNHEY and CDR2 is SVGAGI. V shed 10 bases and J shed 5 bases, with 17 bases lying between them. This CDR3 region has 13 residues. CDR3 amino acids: CATRRGASTEAFF. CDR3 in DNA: TGTGCCACTCGCAGGGGCGCGTCAACTGAAGCTTTCTTT.

The CDR3 here is CASSLNTGGGNQPQHF. In DNA, the CDR3 is TGTGCCAGCTCACTCAATACAGGAGGGGGCAATCAGCCCCAGCATTTT. V gene TRBV18 combines with J gene TRBJ1-5; TRBD1 is a possible D gene (5 bases). Germline V gene sequence: CDR1 KGHSH, CDR2 LQKENI. V lost 4 bases to trimming and J lost 2 bases, with 15 bases between them. There are 16 residues in the CDR3.

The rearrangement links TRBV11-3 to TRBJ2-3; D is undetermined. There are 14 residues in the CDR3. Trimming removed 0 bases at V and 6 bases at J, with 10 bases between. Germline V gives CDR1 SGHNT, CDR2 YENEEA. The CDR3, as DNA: TGTGCCAGCAGCTTAGATCGTATCAGGGATACGCAGTATTTT. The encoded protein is CASSLDRIRDTQYF.

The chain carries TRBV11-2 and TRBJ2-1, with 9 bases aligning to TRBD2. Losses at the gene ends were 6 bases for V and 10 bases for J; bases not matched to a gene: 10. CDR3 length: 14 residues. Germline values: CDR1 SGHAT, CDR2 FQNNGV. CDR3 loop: CASRKEREAKEQFF. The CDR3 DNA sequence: TGTGCCAGCAGAAAAGAGCGGGAGGCTAAGGAGCAGTTCTTC.

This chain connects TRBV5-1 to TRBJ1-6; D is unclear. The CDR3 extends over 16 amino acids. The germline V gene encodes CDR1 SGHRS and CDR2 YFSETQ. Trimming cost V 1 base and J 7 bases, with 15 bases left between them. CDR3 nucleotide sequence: TGCGCCAGCAGCTTGCTTCCGGGAACCGCGAATTCACCCCTCCACTTT. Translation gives CASSLLPGTANSPLHF.

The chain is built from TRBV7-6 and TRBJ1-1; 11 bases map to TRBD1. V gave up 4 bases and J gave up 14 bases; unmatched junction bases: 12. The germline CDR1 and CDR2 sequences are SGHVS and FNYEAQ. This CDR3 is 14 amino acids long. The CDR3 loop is CASSYAGTGGPEFF. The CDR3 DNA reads TGTGCCAGCAGCTACGCGGGGACAGGGGGGCCGGAATTCTTT.

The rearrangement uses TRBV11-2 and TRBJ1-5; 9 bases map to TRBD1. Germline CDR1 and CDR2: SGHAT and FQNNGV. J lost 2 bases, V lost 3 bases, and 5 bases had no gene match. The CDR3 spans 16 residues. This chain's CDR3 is CASSLGTGFGNQPQHF. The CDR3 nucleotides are TGTGCCAGCAGCTTGGGGACAGGGTTCGGCAATCAGCCCCAGCATTTT.

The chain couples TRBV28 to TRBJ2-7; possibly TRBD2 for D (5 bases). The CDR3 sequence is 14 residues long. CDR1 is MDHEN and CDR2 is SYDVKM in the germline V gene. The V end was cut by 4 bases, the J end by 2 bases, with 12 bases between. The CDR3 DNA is TGTGCCAGCAGTTCCCAGCGGCAGGCCTACGAGCAGTACTTC. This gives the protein CASSSQRQAYEQYF.

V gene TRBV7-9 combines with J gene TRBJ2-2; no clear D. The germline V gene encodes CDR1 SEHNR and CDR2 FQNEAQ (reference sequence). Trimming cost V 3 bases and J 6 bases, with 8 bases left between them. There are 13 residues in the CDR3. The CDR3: CASSFHSAGELFF. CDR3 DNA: TGTGCCAGCAGCTTCCACTCTGCCGGGGAGCTGTTTTTT.

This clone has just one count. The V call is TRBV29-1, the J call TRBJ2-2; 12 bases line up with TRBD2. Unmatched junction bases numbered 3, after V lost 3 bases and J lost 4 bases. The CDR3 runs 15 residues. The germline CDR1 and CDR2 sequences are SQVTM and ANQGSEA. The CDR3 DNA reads TGCAGCGTTGAGGCTAGCGGGAGGGGCACCGGGGAGCTGTTTTTT. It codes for CSVEASGRGTGELFF.

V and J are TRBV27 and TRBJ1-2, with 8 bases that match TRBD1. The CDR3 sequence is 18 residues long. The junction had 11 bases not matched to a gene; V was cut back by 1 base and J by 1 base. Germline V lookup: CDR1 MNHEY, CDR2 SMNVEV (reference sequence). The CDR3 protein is CASSLLGQGARFNYGYTF. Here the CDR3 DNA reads TGTGCCAGCAGTTTATTGGGGCAGGGGGCCCGCTTTAACTATGGCTACACCTTC.

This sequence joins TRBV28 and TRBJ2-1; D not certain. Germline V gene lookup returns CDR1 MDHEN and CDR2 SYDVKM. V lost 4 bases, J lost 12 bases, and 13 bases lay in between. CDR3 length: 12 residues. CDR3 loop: CASSSSATSQFF. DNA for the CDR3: TGTGCCAGCAGTTCAAGCGCTACGTCGCAGTTCTTC.

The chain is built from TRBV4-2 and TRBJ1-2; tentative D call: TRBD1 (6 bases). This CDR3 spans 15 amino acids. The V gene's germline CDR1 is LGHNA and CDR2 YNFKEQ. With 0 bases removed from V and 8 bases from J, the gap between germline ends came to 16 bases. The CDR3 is CASSQDKSTGYGYTF. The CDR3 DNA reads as TGTGCCAGCAGCCAAGATAAGTCGACAGGCTACGGCTACACCTTC.

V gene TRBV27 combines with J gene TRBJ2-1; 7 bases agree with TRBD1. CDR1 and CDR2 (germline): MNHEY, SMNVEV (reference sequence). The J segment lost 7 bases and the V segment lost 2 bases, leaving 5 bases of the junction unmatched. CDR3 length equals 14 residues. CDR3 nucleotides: TGTGCCAGCAGTTTAGAGGGGGCAGGTAATGAGCAGTTCTTC. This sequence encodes CASSLEGAGNEQFF.

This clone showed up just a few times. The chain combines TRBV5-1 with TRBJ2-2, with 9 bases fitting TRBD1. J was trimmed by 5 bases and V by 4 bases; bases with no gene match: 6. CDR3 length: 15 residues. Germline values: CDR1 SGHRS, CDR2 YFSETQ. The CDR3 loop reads CASSQPGQGTGELFF. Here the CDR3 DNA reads TGCGCCAGCAGCCAACCGGGACAGGGAACCGGGGAGCTGTTTTTT.

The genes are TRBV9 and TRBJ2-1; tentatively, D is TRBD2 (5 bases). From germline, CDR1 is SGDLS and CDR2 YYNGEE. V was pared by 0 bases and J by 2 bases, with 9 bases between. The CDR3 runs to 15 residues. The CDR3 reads CASSVGLATYNEQFF. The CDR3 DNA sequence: TGTGCCAGCAGCGTAGGGCTAGCCACCTACAATGAGCAGTTCTTC.

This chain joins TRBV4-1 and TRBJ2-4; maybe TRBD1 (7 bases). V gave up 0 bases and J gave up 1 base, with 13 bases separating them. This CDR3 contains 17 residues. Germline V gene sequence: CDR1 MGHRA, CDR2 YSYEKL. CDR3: CASSQDGGGLAKNIQYF. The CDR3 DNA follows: TGCGCCAGCAGCCAAGATGGAGGGGGCTTGGCCAAAAACATTCAGTACTTC.

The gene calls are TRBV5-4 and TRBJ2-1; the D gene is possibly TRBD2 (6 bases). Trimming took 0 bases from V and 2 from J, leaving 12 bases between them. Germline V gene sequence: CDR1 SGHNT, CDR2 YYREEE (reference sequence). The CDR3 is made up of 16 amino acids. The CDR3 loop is CASSLGASAPYNEQFF. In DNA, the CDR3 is TGTGCCAGCAGCTTGGGAGCTAGCGCTCCCTACAATGAGCAGTTCTTC. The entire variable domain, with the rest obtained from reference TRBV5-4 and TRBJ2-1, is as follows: ETGVTQSPTHLIKTRGQQVTLRCSSQSGHNTVSWYQQALGQGPQFIFQYYREEENGRGNFPPRFSGLQFPNYSSELNVNALELDDSALYLCASSLGASAPYNEQFFGPGTRLTVL.

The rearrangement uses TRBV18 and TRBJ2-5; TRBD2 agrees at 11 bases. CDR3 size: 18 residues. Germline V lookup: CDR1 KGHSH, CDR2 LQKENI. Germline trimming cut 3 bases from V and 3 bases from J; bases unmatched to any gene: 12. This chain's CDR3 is CASSPLGTSGPGKETQYF. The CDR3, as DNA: TGTGCCAGCTCACCGCTAGGGACTAGCGGACCTGGGAAAGAGACCCAGTACTTC.

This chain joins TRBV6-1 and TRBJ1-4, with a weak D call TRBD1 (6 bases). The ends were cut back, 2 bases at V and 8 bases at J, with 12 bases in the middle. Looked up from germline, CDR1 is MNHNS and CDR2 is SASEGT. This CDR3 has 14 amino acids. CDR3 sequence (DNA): TGTGCCAGCAGTGAAAACTGGACAGAAGAAAAACTGTTTTTT. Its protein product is CASSENWTEEKLFF.

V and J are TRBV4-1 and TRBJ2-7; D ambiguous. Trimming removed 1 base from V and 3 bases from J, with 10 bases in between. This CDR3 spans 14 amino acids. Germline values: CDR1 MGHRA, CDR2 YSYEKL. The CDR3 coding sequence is TGCGCCAGCAGCCAAGGTCAGCGCAACTACGAGCAGTACTTC. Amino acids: CASSQGQRNYEQYF.

CDR3 residues: CASRAGQIETQYF. CDR3 nucleotides: TGTGCCAGCAGGGCGGGACAGATCGAGACCCAGTACTTC. V usage is TRBV6-6 and J usage is TRBJ2-5, with D possibly matching TRBD1 (7 bases). The CDR3 length is 13 residues. The V end was cut by 6 bases, the J end by 5 bases, with 13 bases between. Germline CDR1 and CDR2: MNHNY and SVGAGI (reference sequence).